Listed below are T cell receptor beta chains from one sample, sequenced in a study of metastatic and nonmetastatic thyroid tumors. TCRdb re-called the PCR reads with MiXCR. This table holds approximately 15,000 clones, around a fifth found once. Sequencing was carried out using adjacent normal tissue. Receptors were obtained from a female donor with papillary thyroid cancer or a benign thyroid nodule (not recorded which). Some clones in this sample may be carry-over from other donors' samples. Both conserved end residues are part of each CDR3. Fields, in order: CDR3 protein, CDR3 DNA, clone size, V gene, J gene, D gene. D genes are given only for firm matches. Clone size is given for some rows only: seen once, a few or many times, or a class if the clone is expanded.

CDR3: CASSSEGGLGQYF; DNA: TGTGCCAGCAGCTCCGAGGGAGGATTGGGGCAGTACTTC; size: many; V: TRBV12-3/TRBV12-4; J: TRBJ2-7; D: -
CDR3: CASSRDSHGYTF; DNA: TGTGCCAGCAGCCGAGACAGTCATGGCTACACCTTC; size: many; V: TRBV3-1; J: TRBJ1-2; D: -
CDR3: CASRPLTTGGPYEQYF; DNA: TGTGCCAGCAGGCCCCTGACAACCGGGGGGCCCTACGAGCAGTACTTC; size: -; V: TRBV27; J: TRBJ2-7; D: -
CDR3: CSASTQGSNYGYTF; DNA: TGCAGTGCTAGTACGCAGGGGTCTAACTATGGCTACACCTTC; size: few; V: TRBV20-1; J: TRBJ1-2; D: -
CDR3: CASSPTPGQGFSYEQYF; DNA: TGTGCCAGCAGCCCGACCCCGGGACAGGGATTCTCCTACGAGCAGTACTTC; size: -; V: TRBV3-1; J: TRBJ2-7; D: TRBD1
CDR3: CASSLHTRASEETQYF; DNA: TGTGCCAGCAGTTTGCACACCCGTGCCTCCGAGGAGACCCAGTACTTC; size: many; V: TRBV28; J: TRBJ2-5; D: -
CDR3: CASSLSGTQGKAFF; DNA: TGTGCCAGCAGTTTATCCGGGACCCAGGGAAAAGCTTTCTTT; size: few; V: TRBV12-3/TRBV12-4; J: TRBJ1-1; D: -
CDR3: CASSILTQCYWQFF; DNA: TGTGCCAGTAGTATTTTGACCCAGTGCTATTGGCAGTTCTTC; size: -; V: TRBV19; J: TRBJ2-1; D: -
CDR3: CASSVAVAGNTGELFF; DNA: TGTGCCAGCAGCGTTGCCGTAGCGGGGAACACCGGGGAGCTGTTTTTT; size: many; V: TRBV9; J: TRBJ2-2; D: TRBD2
CDR3: CASSLITGKNTEAFF; DNA: TGTGCCAGCAGTCTCATCACAGGGAAGAACACTGAAGCTTTCTTT; size: few; V: TRBV27; J: TRBJ1-1; D: -
CDR3: CASSYGIVAAYEQYF; DNA: TGCGCCAGCAGCTACGGGATCGTAGCGGCCTACGAGCAGTACTTC; size: -; V: TRBV5-1; J: TRBJ2-7; D: -